These 6 T cell receptor beta chains originate from one sample sequenced in a study of T cell changes during pregnancy in multiple sclerosis. Produced via immunoSEQ multiplex PCR; TCRdb's table is partial and in-frame only. Counted here are about 67,000 clones, about nine tenths occurring once; the ten biggest clones make up over 1.3%. This specimen consisted of peripheral blood, obtained in the second trimester of pregnancy. The receptor source for this set is a female donor with multiple sclerosis, enrolled in a pregnancy study.

V usage is TRBV11-2 and J usage is TRBJ2-5; the match to TRBD2 covers 8 bases. V shed 5 bases, J shed 4 bases, and the junction held 9 bases outside the gene matches. Per germline, CDR1 SGHAT and CDR2 FQNNGV. The CDR3 runs to 15 residues. DNA for the CDR3: TGTGCCAGCAGCCTCCGGGAGGGGTGGGGAGAGACCCAGTACTTC. This gives the protein CASSLREGWGETQYF. Full variable domain (outside the CDR3, taken from reference TRBV11-2 and TRBJ2-5): EAGVAQSPRYKIIEKRQSVAFWCNPISGHATLYWYQQILGQGPKLLIQFQNNGVVDDSQLPKDRFSAERLKGVDSTLKIQPAKLEDSAVYLCASSLREGWGETQYFGPGTRLLVL.

The V call is TRBV6-1, the J call TRBJ2-1; D might be TRBD1 (6 bases). From germline, CDR1 is MNHNS and CDR2 SASEGT. The CDR3 runs to 16 residues. V lost 2 bases and J 3 bases, leaving 14 bases between the germline ends. The CDR3 DNA sequence: TGTGCCAGCAGTGAACTTTACAGGGACCTCTACAATGAGCAGTTCTTC. It encodes CASSELYRDLYNEQFF.

The chain joins TRBV4-1 to TRBJ2-5, with D hard to call. The CDR3 extends over 13 amino acids. Trimming left V 1 base short and J 2 bases short, with 5 bases between. The germline V gene encodes CDR1 MGHRA and CDR2 YSYEKL. The CDR3: CASSQGTQETQYF. The CDR3 DNA follows: TGCGCCAGCAGCCAAGGAACTCAAGAGACCCAGTACTTC.

The chain uses TRBV7-2 and TRBJ1-2; tentative D call: TRBD1 (5 bases). The CDR3 runs 15 residues. Per germline, CDR1 SGHTA and CDR2 FQGNSA. Trimming shortened V by 1 base and J by 6 bases, and 15 bases separated the two germline ends. CDR3 bases: TGTGCCAGCAGCTTAGTCGGGGAGGGGATTAATGGCTACACCTTC. This encodes CASSLVGEGINGYTF.

For this clone: At one end the junction does not follow the germline gene, possibly because of a read error. The rearrangement uses TRBV30 and TRBJ2-7, with 10 bases identical to TRBD2. Germline CDR1 reads GTSNPN; CDR2 reads SVGIG (reference sequence). The CDR3 spans 13 residues. DNA of the CDR3: TGTGCCTGGAAAACTGCGGCTAGCGGGAGTGGGGACTTC. The encoded protein is CAWKTAASGSGDF.

V and J are TRBV4-3 and TRBJ2-6, with D perhaps TRBD2 (5 bases). Looked up from germline, CDR1 is LGHNA and CDR2 is YSLEER. V dropped 5 bases and J dropped 0 bases, with 8 bases sitting between them. The CDR3 sequence is 15 residues long. The CDR3 here is CASSGEISGANVLTF. DNA for the CDR3: TGCGCCAGCAGCGGGGAGATCTCTGGGGCCAACGTCCTGACTTTC.